These 11 T cell receptor beta chains came from one sample sequenced in a study of shared clonotypes between healthy human individuals. Positive CCR7 selection of CD45RO-negative cells yielded the naive CD8 cells, and terminally differentiated effector memory CD45RA+ cells were excluded. Sequencing was performed with immunoSEQ multiplex PCR; in TCRdb, only in-frame clones are kept and a portion is missing. The sample carries hundreds of thousands of clones, 90% to 97% recorded once. Material for sequencing was naive CD8+ T cells sorted from blood. Every receptor here comes from a man between 25 and 39 years old in good health.

The chain is built from TRBV27 and TRBJ2-7; the D is unclear. The CDR3 is made up of 15 amino acids. V lost 2 bases, J lost 3 bases, and 14 bases lay in between. Germline CDR1 is MNHEY and CDR2 is SMNVEV (reference sequence). The CDR3 is CASSLTPRRLYEQYF. The DNA of the CDR3 is TGTGCCAGCAGTTTAACCCCTAGAAGACTCTACGAGCAGTACTTC.

V and J are TRBV27 and TRBJ2-7; TRBD2 aligns across 9 bases. This CDR3 is 13 amino acids long. V trimming: 5 bases; J trimming: 7 bases; junction bases outside the gene matches: 6. CDR1 is MNHEY, CDR2 SMNVEV, per germline (reference sequence). CDR3 nucleotides: TGTGCCAGCAGTACCTCCAGCGGGAGGGAGCAGTACTTC. The encoded protein is CASSTSSGREQYF.

This chain connects TRBV27 to TRBJ2-7; no clear D. Germline lookup yields CDR1 MNHEY and CDR2 SMNVEV (reference sequence). V dropped 9 bases and J dropped 2 bases, with 14 bases sitting between them. The CDR3 spans 13 residues. CDR3 residues: CARLIGLTYEQYF. The DNA of the CDR3 is TGTGCCAGGTTAATCGGGCTGACCTACGAGCAGTACTTC.

This clone appeared once. This rearrangement joins TRBV29-1 to TRBJ2-1; a weak D match, TRBD2 (5 bases). Trimming took off 4 bases at V and 8 bases at J, with 12 bases between the two ends. The CDR3 spans 12 residues. CDR1 and CDR2 (germline): SQVTM, ANQGSEA. The CDR3 is CSVVPSFDEQFF. CDR3 nucleotide sequence: TGCAGCGTTGTTCCTAGCTTCGATGAGCAGTTCTTC.

The V and J genes are TRBV13 and TRBJ1-3; D gene ambiguous. This CDR3 comprises 16 residues. Looked up from germline, CDR1 is PRHDT and CDR2 is FYEKMQ (reference sequence). The V end lost 5 bases, the J end lost 3 bases, and 17 bases lay between the germline ends. The CDR3 region has the DNA TGTGCCAGCAGCCTTCGTACCTCCGAGGGTGGAAACACCATATATTTT. It codes for CASSLRTSEGGNTIYF.

This clone has only one observation. The chain's CDR3 is CASSLGQPYEQYF. The CDR3 DNA reads as TGTGCCAGCAGCTTAGGACAACCCTACGAGCAGTACTTC. This chain connects TRBV11-3 to TRBJ2-7, with D hard to call. The V and J ends lost 1 base and 2 bases respectively, with 6 bases between them. Germline CDR1 reads SGHNT; CDR2 reads YENEEA. The CDR3 extends over 13 amino acids.

This chain links TRBV30 with TRBJ2-1, with D tentatively TRBD2 (6 bases). Per the germline V gene, CDR1 is GTSNPN and CDR2 is SVGIG (reference sequence). Trimming took 2 bases from V and 9 from J, leaving 17 bases between them. CDR3 length: 14 amino acids. Written as DNA, the CDR3 is TGTGCCTGGAGTTTTAGCGGCCTACAAGGTGAGCAGTTCTTC. Protein sequence: CAWSFSGLQGEQFF.

The V call is TRBV11-2, the J call TRBJ2-5, with TRBD2 identical over 7 bases. Germline V gene data show CDR1 as SGHAT and CDR2 as FQNNGV. The J segment lost 5 bases and the V segment lost 3 bases, leaving 6 bases of the junction unmatched. The CDR3 runs to 14 residues. CDR3 nucleotides: TGTGCCAGCAGCTTCAGCGGGGAGAGGGAGACCCAGTACTTC. Translation: CASSFSGERETQYF.

The chain carries TRBV10-1 and TRBJ2-5, with D perhaps TRBD1 or TRBD2 (5 bases each). The V and J ends lost 0 bases and 4 bases respectively, with 15 bases between them. The CDR3 is made up of 16 amino acids. CDR1 is WNHNN, CDR2 SYGVQD, per germline (reference sequence). The CDR3 protein is CASSESNRVGGETQYF. DNA of the CDR3: TGCGCCAGCAGTGAGTCGAATAGGGTTGGGGGAGAGACCCAGTACTTC.

The chain couples TRBV2 to TRBJ2-7; 10 positions match TRBD1. The CDR3 runs 14 residues. Germline V gene data show CDR1 as SNHLY and CDR2 as FYNNEI. J gave up 5 bases and V 4 bases, and 5 bases lay outside the gene matches. The CDR3 loop reads CASSVRTGGDEQYF. CDR3 nucleotides: TGTGCCAGCAGTGTACGGACAGGGGGAGACGAGCAGTACTTC.

This clone was counted only a few times. This chain links TRBV11-2 with TRBJ2-7; D gene unclear. Trimming shortened V by 0 bases and J by 2 bases, and 8 bases separated the two germline ends. The CDR3 has 14 residues. Per germline, CDR1 SGHAT and CDR2 FQNNGV. CDR3 amino acids: CASSLDFGTYEQYF. Written as DNA, the CDR3 is TGTGCCAGCAGCTTAGACTTCGGTACCTACGAGCAGTACTTC.